A single sample gave rise to the 10 T cell receptor beta chains below, sequenced in a study of blood T cell repertoires in COVID-19. Using immunoSEQ multiplex PCR, the repertoire was profiled, and TCRdb retains in-frame clones only, with some absent. The sample records roughly 250,000 clones, roughly 88% being singletons. The sample taken for sequencing was PBMCs or T cells enriched from blood (not recorded which). All receptors come from a young woman who had recovered from COVID-19.

The chain joins TRBV10-3 to TRBJ2-7; TRBD2 might be the D (7 bases). The V gene lost 2 bases and the J gene lost 2 bases, with 13 bases spanning the gap. The germline V gene has CDR1 ENHRY and CDR2 SYGVKD. CDR3 length equals 15 residues. The CDR3 bases are TGTGCCATCAGTGAGCCGCGGGGGCCCGCCTACGAGCAGTACTTC. Encoded protein: CAISEPRGPAYEQYF.

This chain links TRBV4-1 with TRBJ2-3, with TRBD2 as a possible D gene (6 bases). Trimming shortened V by 2 bases and J by 2 bases, and 14 bases separated the two germline ends. There are 16 residues in the CDR3. CDR1 and CDR2 (germline): MGHRA, YSYEKL. The DNA for the CDR3 is TGCGCCAGCAGCCAATTTACTAGCAAAAACACAGATACGCAGTATTTT. It is translated as CASSQFTSKNTDTQYF.

V gene TRBV27 combines with J gene TRBJ2-2, with 7 bases fitting TRBD2. Unmatched junction bases numbered 6, after V lost 5 bases and J lost 3 bases. The CDR3 loop spans 15 amino acids. The germline CDR1 and CDR2 sequences are MNHEY and SMNVEV (reference sequence). The CDR3 protein is CASSPRSGDTGELFF. CDR3 DNA sequence: TGTGCCAGCAGTCCCCGCAGCGGGGACACCGGGGAGCTGTTTTTT.

The chain has TRBV15 and TRBJ2-5; 13 bases are shared with TRBD2. Germline-derived CDR1 and CDR2 are LNHNV and YYDKDF (reference sequence). Trimming at V came to 3 bases and at J to 5 bases, leaving 15 bases not matched to a gene. The CDR3 has 19 amino acids. In nucleotides, the CDR3 is TGTGCCACCAGCAGCGAACTAGCGGGGGGGCCGGGTTCATTGGAGACCCAGTACTTC. Amino acids: CATSSELAGGPGSLETQYF.

The gene calls are TRBV19 and TRBJ1-3; TRBD1 agrees at 10 bases. The germline V gene has CDR1 LNHDA and CDR2 SQIVND (reference sequence). The ends lost 7 bases at V and 4 bases at J; junction bases unmatched: 4. The CDR3 has 14 amino acids. CDR3 residues: CASTTGGRGNTIYF. The CDR3 coding sequence is TGTGCCAGTACGACAGGGGGCAGAGGAAACACCATATATTTT. Filled out from reference TRBV19 and TRBJ1-3, the complete variable domain reads DGGITQSPKYLFRKEGQNVTLSCEQNLNHDAMYWYRQDPGQGLRLIYYSQIVNDFQKGDIAEGYSVSREKKESFPLTVTSAQKNPTAFYLCASTTGGRGNTIYFGEGSWLTVV.

The V and J genes are TRBV18 and TRBJ2-7; a possible D gene is TRBD1 (5 bases). Trimming left V 2 bases short and J 1 base short, with 18 bases between. This CDR3 has 17 amino acids. Germline CDR1 and CDR2: KGHSH and LQKENI. The CDR3 bases are TGTGCCAGCTCACCAAGGTCGGCAAGGAAGGGGTCCTACGAGCAGTACTTC. Its protein product is CASSPRSARKGSYEQYF. Full variable domain (remainder filled in from reference TRBV18 and TRBJ2-7): NAGVMQNPRHLVRRRGQEARLRCSPMKGHSHVYWYRQLPEEGLKFMVYLQKENIIDESGMPKERFSAEFPKEGPSILRIQQVVRGDSAAYFCASSPRSARKGSYEQYFGPGTRLTVT.

The chain links TRBV27 to TRBJ1-1; D not resolved. The CDR3 length is 14 residues. V gave up 5 bases and J gave up 1 base, with 11 bases separating them. Germline CDR1 MNHEY, CDR2 SMNVEV (reference sequence). The CDR3 reads CASSLRGENTEAFF. As DNA, the CDR3 is TGTGCCAGCAGTCTTCGGGGAGAGAACACTGAAGCTTTCTTT.

This chain uses TRBV6-6 with TRBJ1-3; D is undetermined. Trimming removed 4 bases from V and 11 bases from J, with 24 bases in between. The CDR3 totals 16 residues. Looked up from germline, CDR1 is MNHNY and CDR2 is SVGAGI (reference sequence). The CDR3 here is CASSSLKGDRGPSIYF. As DNA, the CDR3 is TGTGCCAGCAGTTCCTTAAAAGGAGACCGAGGTCCTTCCATATATTTT.

The chain recombines TRBV27 with TRBJ2-7, with TRBD2 matching over 9 bases. Looked up from germline, CDR1 is MNHEY and CDR2 is SMNVEV (reference sequence). The CDR3 loop spans 15 amino acids. The trim removed 7 bases at V and 5 bases at J, leaving 12 bases unmatched. CDR3 in DNA: TGTGCCAGCACCCCGTGGGCGGGGGGGCCCCACGAGCAGTACTTC. Translated, it gives CASTPWAGGPHEQYF.

The V and J genes are TRBV5-1 and TRBJ2-3; TRBD2 agrees at 7 bases. The V segment lost 1 base and the J segment 0 bases; nucleotides outside the gene matches: 11. CDR3 length equals 18 residues. Germline V CDR1 and CDR2: SGHRS, YFSETQ. CDR3 coding DNA: TGCGCCAGCAGCTTGAACTCCGGGGGGAAATCTAGCACAGATACGCAGTATTTT. Its translation: CASSLNSGGKSSTDTQYF.